Here is one TCR beta chain with its context. TCRdb re-derived calls from the RT-PCR reads in MiXCR, one entry per CDR3 protein. Found here are fewer than 75,000 distinct CDR3 sequences, more than 20% of them singletons; the top ten hold 26%. The germline V gene has CDR1 DFQATT and CDR2 SNEGSKA (reference sequence). This CDR3 spans 13 amino acids. Between the trimmed V and J ends, which lost 2 bases and 0 bases, there was a span of 6 bases. The data are from a study of patients and donors after allogeneic stem cell transplantation. Sequenced: blood, either unsorted or a sorted T cell fraction (not recorded which). The chain has TRBV20-1 and TRBJ2-3; weak D call: TRBD2 (5 bases). The origin of this receptor is a human donor who was either an allogeneic HSCT recipient or a stem cell or donor lymphocyte infusion donor (not recorded which). It is not recorded whose cells these are; they may come from a transplant donor. The CDR3, as DNA: TGCAGTGCTAGAAGCGGTAGCACAGATACGCAGTATTTT. This codes for CSARSGSTDTQYF.